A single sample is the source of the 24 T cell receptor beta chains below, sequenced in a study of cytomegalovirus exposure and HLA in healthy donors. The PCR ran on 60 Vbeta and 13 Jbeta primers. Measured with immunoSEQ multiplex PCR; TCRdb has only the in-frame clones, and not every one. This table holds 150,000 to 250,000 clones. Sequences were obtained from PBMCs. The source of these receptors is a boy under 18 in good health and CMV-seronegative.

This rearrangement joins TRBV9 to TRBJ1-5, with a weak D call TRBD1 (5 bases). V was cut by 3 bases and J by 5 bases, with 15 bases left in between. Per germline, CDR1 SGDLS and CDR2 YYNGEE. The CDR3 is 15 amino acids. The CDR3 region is CASSDSPTVDQPQHF. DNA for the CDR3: TGTGCCAGCAGCGACTCACCGACAGTCGATCAGCCCCAGCATTTT.

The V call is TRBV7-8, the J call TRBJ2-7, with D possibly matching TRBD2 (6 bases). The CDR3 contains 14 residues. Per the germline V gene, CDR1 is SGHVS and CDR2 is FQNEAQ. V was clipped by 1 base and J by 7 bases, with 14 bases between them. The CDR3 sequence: CASSLGTTILEQYF. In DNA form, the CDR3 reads TGTGCCAGCAGCTTAGGGACTACGATATTGGAGCAGTACTTC.

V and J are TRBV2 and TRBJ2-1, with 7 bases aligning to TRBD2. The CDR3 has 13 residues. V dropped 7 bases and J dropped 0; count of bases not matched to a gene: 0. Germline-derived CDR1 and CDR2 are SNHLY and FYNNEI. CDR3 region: CASTGGSYNEQFF. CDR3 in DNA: TGTGCCAGCACGGGGGGCTCCTACAATGAGCAGTTCTTC.

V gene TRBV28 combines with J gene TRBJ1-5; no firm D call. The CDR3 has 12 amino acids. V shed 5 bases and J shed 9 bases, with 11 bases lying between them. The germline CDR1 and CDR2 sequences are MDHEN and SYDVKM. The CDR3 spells CASSAGGGPQHF. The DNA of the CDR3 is TGTGCCAGCAGTGCGGGAGGAGGGCCCCAGCATTTT.

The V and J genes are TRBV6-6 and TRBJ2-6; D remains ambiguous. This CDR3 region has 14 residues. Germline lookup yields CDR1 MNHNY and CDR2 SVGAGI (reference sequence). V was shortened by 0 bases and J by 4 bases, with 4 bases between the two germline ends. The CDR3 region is CASSYSSGANVLTF. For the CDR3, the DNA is TGTGCCAGCAGTTACTCGAGCGGGGCCAACGTCCTGACTTTC.

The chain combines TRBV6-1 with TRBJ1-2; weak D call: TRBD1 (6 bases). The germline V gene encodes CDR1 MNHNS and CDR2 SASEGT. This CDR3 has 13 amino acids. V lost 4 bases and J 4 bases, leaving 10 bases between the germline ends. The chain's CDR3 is CASSGTVVYGYTF. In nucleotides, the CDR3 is TGTGCCAGCAGTGGGACAGTCGTCTATGGCTACACCTTC.

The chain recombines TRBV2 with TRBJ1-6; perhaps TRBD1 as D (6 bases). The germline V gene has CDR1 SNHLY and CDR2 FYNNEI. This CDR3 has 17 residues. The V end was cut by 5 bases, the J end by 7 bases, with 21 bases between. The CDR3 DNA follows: TGTGCCAGCAGTAGTAACCGACCGGGACACCAAAATTCACCCCTCCACTTT. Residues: CASSSNRPGHQNSPLHF.

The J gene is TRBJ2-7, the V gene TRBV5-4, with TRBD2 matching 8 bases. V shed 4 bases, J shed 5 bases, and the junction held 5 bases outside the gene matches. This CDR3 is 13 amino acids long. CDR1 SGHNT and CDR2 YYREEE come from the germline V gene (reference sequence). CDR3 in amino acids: CASSLTSVDEQYF. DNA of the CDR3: TGTGCCAGCAGCCTGACTAGCGTAGACGAGCAGTACTTC.

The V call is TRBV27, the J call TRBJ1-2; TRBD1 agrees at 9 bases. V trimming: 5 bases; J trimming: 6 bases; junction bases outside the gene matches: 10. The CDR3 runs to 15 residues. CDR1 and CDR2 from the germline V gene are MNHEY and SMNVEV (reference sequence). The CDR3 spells CASSRTGTGPNGYTF. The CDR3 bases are TGTGCCAGCAGTCGGACCGGGACAGGGCCCAATGGCTACACCTTC.

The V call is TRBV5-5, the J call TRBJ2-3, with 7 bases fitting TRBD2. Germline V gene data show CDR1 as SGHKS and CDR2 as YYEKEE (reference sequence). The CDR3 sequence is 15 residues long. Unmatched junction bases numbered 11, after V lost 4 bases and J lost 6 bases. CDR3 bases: TGTGCCAGCAGCCCGTTCGGGGGAGGGACCGATACGCAGTATTTT. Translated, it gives CASSPFGGGTDTQYF.

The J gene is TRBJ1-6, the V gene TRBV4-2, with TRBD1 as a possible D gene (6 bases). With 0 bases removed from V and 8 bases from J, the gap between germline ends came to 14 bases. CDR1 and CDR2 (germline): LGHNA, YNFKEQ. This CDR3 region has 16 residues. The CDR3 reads CASSQDGAGADSPLHF. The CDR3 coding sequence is TGTGCCAGCAGCCAAGATGGGGCAGGGGCGGATTCACCCCTCCACTTT.

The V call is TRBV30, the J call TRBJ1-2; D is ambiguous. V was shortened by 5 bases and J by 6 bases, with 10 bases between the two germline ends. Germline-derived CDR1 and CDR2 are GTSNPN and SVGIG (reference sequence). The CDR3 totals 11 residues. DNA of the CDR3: TGTGCCTGGGCACGGGAGGATGGCTACACCTTC. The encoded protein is CAWAREDGYTF.

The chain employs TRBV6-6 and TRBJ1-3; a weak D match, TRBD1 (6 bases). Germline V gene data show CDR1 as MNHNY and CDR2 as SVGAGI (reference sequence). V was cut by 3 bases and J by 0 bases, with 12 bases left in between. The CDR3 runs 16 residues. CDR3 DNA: TGTGCCAGCAGTTATCTACAGGGTAGCTCTGGAAACACCATATATTTT. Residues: CASSYLQGSSGNTIYF.

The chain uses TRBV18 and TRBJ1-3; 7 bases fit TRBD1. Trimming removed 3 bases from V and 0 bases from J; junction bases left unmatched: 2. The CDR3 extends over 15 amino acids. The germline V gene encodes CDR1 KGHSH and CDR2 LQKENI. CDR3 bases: TGTGCCAGCTCACCGGGACAGAGCTCTGGAAACACCATATATTTT. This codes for CASSPGQSSGNTIYF.

The CDR3 nucleotides are TGTGCCAGCAGCGGCGGGGGTTCTGATGAAGCTTTCTTT. Amino acids: CASSGGGSDEAFF. The V call is TRBV9, the J call TRBJ1-1; TRBD1 is a possible D gene (5 bases). Germline CDR1 reads SGDLS; CDR2 reads YYNGEE. The CDR3 runs 13 residues. V was cut by 3 bases and J by 7 bases, with 13 bases left in between.

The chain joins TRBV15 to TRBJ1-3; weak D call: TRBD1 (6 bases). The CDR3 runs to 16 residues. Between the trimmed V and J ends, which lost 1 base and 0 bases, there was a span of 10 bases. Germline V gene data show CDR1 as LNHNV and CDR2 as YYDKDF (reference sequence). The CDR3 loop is CATSRAGQLSGNTIYF. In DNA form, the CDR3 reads TGTGCCACCAGCAGAGCTGGACAGCTCTCTGGAAACACCATATATTTT.

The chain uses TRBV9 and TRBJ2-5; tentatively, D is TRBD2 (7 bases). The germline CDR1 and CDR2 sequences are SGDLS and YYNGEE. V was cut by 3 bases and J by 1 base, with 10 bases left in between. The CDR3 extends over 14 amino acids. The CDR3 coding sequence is TGTGCCAGCAGCGAGGGGGGGGCCCAAGAGACCCAGTACTTC. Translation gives CASSEGGAQETQYF.

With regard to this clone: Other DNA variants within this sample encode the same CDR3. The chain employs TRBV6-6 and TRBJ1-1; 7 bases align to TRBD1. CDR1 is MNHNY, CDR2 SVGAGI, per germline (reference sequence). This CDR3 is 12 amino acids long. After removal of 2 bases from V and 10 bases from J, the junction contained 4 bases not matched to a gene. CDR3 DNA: TGTGCCAGCAGTTACGGACAGGCCGGAGCTTTCTTT. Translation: CASSYGQAGAFF.

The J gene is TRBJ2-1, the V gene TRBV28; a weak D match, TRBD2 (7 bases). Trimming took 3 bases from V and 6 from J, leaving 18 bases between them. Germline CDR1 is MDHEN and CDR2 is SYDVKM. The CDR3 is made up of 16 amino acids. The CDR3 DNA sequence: TGTGCCAGCAGTTTCCTTTCGGGGGGCCTAGGCAATGAGCAGTTCTTC. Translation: CASSFLSGGLGNEQFF.

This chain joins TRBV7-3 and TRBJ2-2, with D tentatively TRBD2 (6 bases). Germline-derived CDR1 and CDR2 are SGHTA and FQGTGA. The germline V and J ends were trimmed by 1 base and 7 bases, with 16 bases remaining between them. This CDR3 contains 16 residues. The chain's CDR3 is CASSLRERGSYGELFF. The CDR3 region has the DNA TGTGCCAGCAGCTTAAGGGAACGGGGGAGCTACGGGGAGCTGTTTTTT.

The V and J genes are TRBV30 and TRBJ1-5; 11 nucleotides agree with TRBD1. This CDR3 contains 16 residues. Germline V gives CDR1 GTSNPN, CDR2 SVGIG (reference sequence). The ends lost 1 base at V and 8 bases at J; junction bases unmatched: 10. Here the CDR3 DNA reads TGTGCCTGGAGTGCCCGGGGACAGGGGGGTAAGAAGCCCCAGCATTTT. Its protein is CAWSARGQGGKKPQHF.

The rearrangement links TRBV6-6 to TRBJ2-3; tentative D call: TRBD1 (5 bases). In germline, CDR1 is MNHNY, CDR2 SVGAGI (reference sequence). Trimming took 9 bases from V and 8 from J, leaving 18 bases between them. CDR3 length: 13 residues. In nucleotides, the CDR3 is TGTGCCAGTTGTCGGTTGGGGCAGGGTACGCAGTATTTT. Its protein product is CASCRLGQGTQYF.

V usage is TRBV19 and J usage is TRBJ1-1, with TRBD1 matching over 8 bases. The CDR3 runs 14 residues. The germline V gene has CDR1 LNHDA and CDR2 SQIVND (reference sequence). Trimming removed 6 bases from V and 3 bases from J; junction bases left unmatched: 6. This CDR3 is CASRTPGGDTEAFF. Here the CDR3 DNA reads TGTGCCAGTAGAACCCCAGGGGGCGACACTGAAGCTTTCTTT.

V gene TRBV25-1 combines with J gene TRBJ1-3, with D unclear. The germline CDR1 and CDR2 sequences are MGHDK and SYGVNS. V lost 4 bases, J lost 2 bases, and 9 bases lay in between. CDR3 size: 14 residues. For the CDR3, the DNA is TGTGCCAGCAGTGCTCATGAGACTGGAAACACCATATATTTT. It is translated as CASSAHETGNTIYF.